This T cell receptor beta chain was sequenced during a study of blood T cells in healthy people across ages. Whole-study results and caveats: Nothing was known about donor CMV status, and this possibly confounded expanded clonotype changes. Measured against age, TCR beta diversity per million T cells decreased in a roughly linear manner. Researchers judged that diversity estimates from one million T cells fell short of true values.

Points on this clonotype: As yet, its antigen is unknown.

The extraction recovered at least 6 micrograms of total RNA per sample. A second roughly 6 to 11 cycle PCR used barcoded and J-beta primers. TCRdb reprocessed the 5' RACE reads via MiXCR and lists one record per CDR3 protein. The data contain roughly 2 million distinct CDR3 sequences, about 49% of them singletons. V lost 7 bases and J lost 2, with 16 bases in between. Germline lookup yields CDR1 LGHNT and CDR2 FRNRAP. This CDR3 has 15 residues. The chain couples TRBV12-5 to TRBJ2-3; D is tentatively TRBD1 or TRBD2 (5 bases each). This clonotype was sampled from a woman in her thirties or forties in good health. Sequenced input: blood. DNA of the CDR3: TGTGCTAGTGCGCCCGGGGACGGTCACACAGATACGCAGTATTTT. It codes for CASAPGDGHTDTQYF. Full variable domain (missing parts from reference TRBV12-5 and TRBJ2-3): DARVTQTPRHKVTEMGQEVTMRCQPILGHNTVFWYRQTMMQGLELLAYFRNRAPLDDSGMPKDRFSAEMPDATLATLKIQPSEPRDSAVYFCASAPGDGHTDTQYFGPGTRLTVL.